These T cell receptor beta chains were read from a single sample in a study of blood T cell repertoires in COVID-19. Clones were sequenced by immunoSEQ multiplex PCR, and TCRdb holds only the in-frame ones, with some missing. The sample records tens of thousands of clones, around 90% being singletons. Sequencing was performed on peripheral blood. The receptors shown here come from an elderly woman with active or convalescent COVID-19. Each CDR3 is given with its conserved first and last residue.

v_call	j_call	cdr3_aa
TRBV19	TRBJ2-1	CASSWRGPHYEQFF
TRBV6-5	TRBJ1-1	CASSYFPRRGAFF
TRBV5-1	TRBJ1-4	CASSLGVTGEFEKLFF
TRBV24-1	TRBJ1-2	CATSDSRTGGYTF
TRBV7-2	TRBJ2-7	CASSLWRGPYEQYF
TRBV19	TRBJ2-3	CASSIRGLGATQYF
TRBV4-3	TRBJ1-2	CASSQDPTGGPRGYTF
TRBV9	TRBJ1-4	CASSVGISATNEKLFF
TRBV7-9	TRBJ1-1	CASSLRQADTEAFF
TRBV28	TRBJ1-6	CASKRDKSNSPLHF
TRBV5-1	TRBJ1-4	CASSAGTGGLTNEKLFF
TRBV27	TRBJ1-1	CASSTRRRDTEAFF
TRBV28	TRBJ1-5	CASRDTANQPQHF
TRBV7-2	TRBJ1-1	CASSFTTSGTEAFF
TRBV3-1/TRBV3-2	TRBJ1-3	CASSPQTGKFSSGNTIYF
TRBV25-1	TRBJ2-5	CASSDRGRQETQYF
TRBV20-1	TRBJ2-7	CSASPLGDEQYF
TRBV10-1	TRBJ2-3	CASSERSFPTDTQYF
TRBV5-1	TRBJ2-2	CASSLVSRGNGGELFF
TRBV29-1	TRBJ1-2	CSVGSTEPGYTF
TRBV20-1	TRBJ2-2	CSASIQSAPNTGELFF